This T cell receptor (beta chain) was recovered during a study of blood T cell repertoires in COVID-19. The overall study: COVID-19 samples collected from the United States, Italy and Spain covered acute and convalescent phases. The cDNA or gDNA used as material had been derived from T cells, B-cell-depleted T cells, or PBMCs.

TCRdb keeps only in-frame clones here, not all; method: immunoSEQ multiplex PCR. The sample yields fewer than 350,000 clones, roughly 90% seen once. The origin of this receptor is a woman in her sixties or seventies with COVID-19, enrolled during active disease. The source material was peripheral blood.

This chain's CDR3 is CACNRPGQGPDTQYF. The CDR3 nucleotides read TGTGCCTGTAACCGCCCGGGACAGGGGCCAGATACGCAGTATTTT. J is TRBJ2-3 and V is TRBV30; 10 nucleotides align to TRBD1. Germline loops: CDR1 GTSNPN, CDR2 SVGIG (reference sequence). This CDR3 has 15 residues. V lost 6 bases to trimming and J lost 4 bases; unmatched junction nucleotides: 10.